The source of this TCR beta chain is a study of blood T cell repertoires in COVID-19 (dated by TCRdb to 2020 to 2021). Describing the broader study: The collaborator samples originated in the United States, Italy and Spain and spanned the acute and convalescent phases of COVID-19. The prospective study material was composed of cDNA or gDNA derived from T cells, B-cell-depleted T cells, or PBMCs. Deeply sampled blood TCRbeta repertoires from subjects exposed to, actively infected with, or recovered from COVID-19 were included in the dataset. A freely available public database, intended as a resource for researchers studying the immune response to SARS-CoV-2, is where the repertoires were released. Samples came from the ongoing ImmuneRACE study (first 160 participants) plus 1,254 subjects from 6 global collaborators. Sample metadata almost always included a de-identified subject ID, COVID-19 status, age in years and sex. Where available, HLA class I and class II types were taken from metadata supplied by the sample provider and were not determined by assay-based typing.

TCRbeta CDR3 regions were amplified from genomic DNA using the immunoSEQ Assay, a bias-controlled multiplex PCR. In the source study's methods: Nucleated cell counts per sample were estimated from amplification of reference gene primers within the assay. Sequence reads were collapsed and filtered to measure the absolute abundance of every unique TCRbeta CDR3 rearrangement. For each sample, productive Simpson clonality was calculated as the square root of Simpson's diversity index across productive rearrangements. TCRdb took this table from immuneACCESS and kept in-frame rearrangements with V and J called. Such tables lack part of the clones; where checked against another copy, unresolved V genes explain under half of the gap, and the rest is unexplained. That table is the source of V, J and clone size, and D and trimming were worked out from the DNA. The sample yields 250,000 to 300,000 clones; roughly 84% were counted once. Of the sample, just over 6.5% is held by the ten largest clones.

Comments on this clone: Its binding antigen is unknown. At one of its ends the junction is not consistent with the germline gene, which may arise from a read error.

Broad study findings and their caveats: How much clinical and demographic metadata was included differed by source and by participant, and the metadata was provided uncurated.

Participants in the prospective study were aged roughly 18 to 90 years, lived in about two dozen United States geographic areas, and enrolled through a virtual design. In the prospective study, cohorts were assigned on the basis of participant-reported clinical history obtained from a screening survey and a study questionnaire. A participant counted as exposed if, within 2 weeks of entering the study, that participant had been in contact with someone who had a PCR-confirmed or clinician-diagnosed COVID-19 case. Each participant in the prospective study had whole blood, serum and a nasopharyngeal or oropharyngeal swab collected by mobile phlebotomists. Over an approximately 2-month period, participants in the prospective study had the option of providing additional blood draws and questionnaires. Before DNA extraction, blood samples from the prospective study were shipped at room temperature or frozen.

Via the germline V gene, CDR1 is MNHNS and CDR2 SASEGT. The CDR3 contains 13 residues, cysteine and phenylalanine counted. The DNA shown is the 39-base CDR3, in frame from base 1. Recombination connected TRBV6-1 to TRBJ2-2, with 7 junctional bases fitting TRBD2. This TCR was sampled from a woman between 50 and 59 years old who had been exposed to COVID-19. Sequencing was performed on PBMCs or T cells enriched from blood (not recorded which). The CDR3 region: CASSEGLAGELFF. The bases are TGTGCCAGCAGCGAAGGACTAGCCGGGGAGCTGTTTTTT.